This TCR beta chain was recovered during a study of CD8 T cells in Susac syndrome. Sequencing of TCR beta was undertaken in CD8+ and CD4+ T cells derived from blood. Points from the study as a whole: The study admitted that it had a relatively small number of individuals in its TCR sequencing and HLA analysis.

To note about this clonotype: The antigen remains unidentified.

Reverse transcription of roughly 0.5 to 1 ug RNA was carried out with random hexamers. Amplification of TCR beta CDR3 by immunoSEQ multiplex PCR spanned 54 Vbeta and 13 Jbeta. TCRdb itself ran the immunoSEQ multiplex PCR reads through MiXCR, one entry per CDR3 protein. The profile covers some 300,000 distinct CDR3 sequences, with around 83% appearing a single time and approximately 0.11% taken by the ten largest. Germline V gene data show CDR1 as MNHEY and CDR2 as SMNVEV (reference sequence). The CDR3 runs to 13 residues. Losses at the gene ends were 4 bases for V and 7 bases for J; bases not matched to a gene: 1.

Sequenced input: CD8+ T cells from PBMCs. The V gene is TRBV27, the J gene TRBJ2-1, with 10 bases matching TRBD1. This receptor was taken from a human donor with multiple sclerosis. This CDR3 reads CASSWGQGNEQFF. CDR3 nucleotide sequence: TGTGCCAGCAGTTGGGGACAGGGGAATGAGCAGTTCTTC.